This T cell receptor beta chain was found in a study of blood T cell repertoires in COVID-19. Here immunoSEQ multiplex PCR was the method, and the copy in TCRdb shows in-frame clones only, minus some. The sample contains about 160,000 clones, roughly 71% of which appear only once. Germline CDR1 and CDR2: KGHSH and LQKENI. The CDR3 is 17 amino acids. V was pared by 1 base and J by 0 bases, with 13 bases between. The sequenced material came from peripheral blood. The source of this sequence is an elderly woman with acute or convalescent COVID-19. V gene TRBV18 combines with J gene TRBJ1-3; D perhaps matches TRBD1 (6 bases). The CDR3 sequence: CASSPLPGANSGNTIYF. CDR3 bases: TGTGCCAGCTCACCACTCCCAGGGGCCAACTCTGGAAACACCATATATTTT.